The rows below give T cell receptor beta chains drawn from one sample of a study of CD8 T cells in Susac syndrome. In TCRdb, the immunoSEQ multiplex PCR reads were re-called with MiXCR into one record per CDR3 protein. The data hold about 190,000 distinct CDR3 sequences, with about 94% observed a single time. The sample was CD4+ T cells from PBMCs. The receptors derive from a human donor in good health. Each CDR3 is given with its conserved first and last residue. D genes are given only for firm matches. Size values are once, few and many counts, or a class for expanded clones, and some rows have none.

v_call	d_call	clone_size	j_call	cdr3_nt	cdr3_aa
TRBV12-3/TRBV12-4	NA	once	TRBJ1-2	TGTGCCAGCGGCACGACTGGGTCCCCCGTCTTC	CASGTTGSPVF
TRBV29-1	TRBD1	NA	TRBJ2-1	TGCAGCGTCCAGGGGGCAAATGAGCAGTTCTTC	CSVQGANEQFF
TRBV2	NA	NA	TRBJ1-1	TGTGCCAGCAGGCTGGACCCATATGAAGCTTTCTTT	CASRLDPYEAFF
TRBV7-9	TRBD1	NA	TRBJ2-1	TGTGCCAGCAGTTCGGGACAGGGGCCCTACAATGAGCAGTTCTTC	CASSSGQGPYNEQFF
TRBV3-1	NA	NA	TRBJ1-4	TGTGCCAGCAGCCAAGTGCGCCAGGGAGGGAATGAAAAACTGTTTTTT	CASSQVRQGGNEKLFF
TRBV20-1	TRBD1	NA	TRBJ1-5	TGCAGTGCCCTTAAGACAGGGTTCCTTCAGCATTTT	CSALKTGFLQHF
TRBV6-2/TRBV6-3	TRBD1	NA	TRBJ1-2	TGTGCCAGCAGATCGACAGGGGGATATGGCTACACCTTC	CASRSTGGYGYTF
TRBV7-9	NA	NA	TRBJ2-1	TGTGCCAGCAGCCTCGCCCCCCCAAATTACCTACAGCAGTTCTTC	CASSLAPPNYLQQFF
TRBV19	NA	NA	TRBJ2-1	TGTGCCACGGGCCGAGGCGATGAGCAGTTCTTC	CATGRGDEQFF
TRBV3-1	NA	NA	TRBJ2-4	TGTGCCAGCAGCCAATCCCAGGGGATAAACATTCAGTACTTC	CASSQSQGINIQYF
TRBV20-1	NA	once	TRBJ1-5	TGCAGTGCTAGTGTCTCGTGGGTGGGCAATCAGCCCCAGCATTTT	CSASVSWVGNQPQHF
TRBV7-3	NA	NA	TRBJ2-1	TGTGCCAGCAGCTCGGCTGGGGGTGCCGAGGGGCAGTTCTTC	CASSSAGGAEGQFF
TRBV7-2	TRBD1	once	TRBJ1-6	TGTGCCAGCAGCAAAGACAGGGTGAATTCACCCCTCCACTTT	CASSKDRVNSPLHF
TRBV23-1	NA	NA	TRBJ2-5	TGCGCCAGCAAGAAGGGCTCCGGGGAAGAGACCCAGTACTTC	CASKKGSGEETQYF
TRBV18	NA	NA	TRBJ1-2	TGTGCCAGCTCCCTAAACTCGGACGGGATCGGAGGTTATGGCTACACCTTC	CASSLNSDGIGGYGYTF
TRBV30	NA	NA	TRBJ1-1	TGTGCCTGGAGTGATAGGACTGAAGCTTTCTTT	CAWSDRTEAFF
TRBV14	NA	once	TRBJ2-4	TGTGCCAGCAGCCAAGTATCAGGGACCCCGGCCAAAAACATTCAGTACTTC	CASSQVSGTPAKNIQYF
TRBV19	NA	NA	TRBJ1-2	TGTGCCAGTAGTGGACAGCCCCTGGACTACACCTTC	CASSGQPLDYTF
TRBV3-1	TRBD2	NA	TRBJ2-3	TGTGCCAGCAGCCCCCTAATGGGGGGGAACACAGATACGCAGTATTTT	CASSPLMGGNTDTQYF
TRBV6-2/TRBV6-3	TRBD1	NA	TRBJ1-5	TGTGCCAGCAGGACGACAGGGAATCAGCCCCAGCATTTT	CASRTTGNQPQHF
TRBV2	TRBD1	NA	TRBJ1-4	TGTGCCAGCAGAGCGACAGGGATTTCCGAAAAACTGTTTTTT	CASRATGISEKLFF
TRBV7-2	NA	NA	TRBJ2-5	TGTGCCAGCAGCTTAGACCCAAGGGAAGAGACCCAGTACTTC	CASSLDPREETQYF
TRBV29-1	NA	NA	TRBJ1-4	TGCAGCGTCTTGACAGAGGGTGGAGAAAAACTGTTTTTT	CSVLTEGGEKLFF
TRBV5-1	NA	NA	TRBJ2-2	TGCGCCAGCAGCTTGAAGGGAACCGGGGAGCTGTTTTTT	CASSLKGTGELFF
TRBV5-1	NA	NA	TRBJ1-5	TGCGCCAGCAGCTTGTCAGTGGGAGAGAATCAGCCCCAGCATTTT	CASSLSVGENQPQHF
TRBV3-1	TRBD1	NA	TRBJ1-2	TGTGCCAGCAGCCAAGGACAGGGTTATGGCTACACCTTC	CASSQGQGYGYTF
TRBV19	NA	NA	TRBJ2-4	TGTGCCAGTAGTTCAGGGTTGGGGCCCAAAAACATTCAGTACTTC	CASSSGLGPKNIQYF